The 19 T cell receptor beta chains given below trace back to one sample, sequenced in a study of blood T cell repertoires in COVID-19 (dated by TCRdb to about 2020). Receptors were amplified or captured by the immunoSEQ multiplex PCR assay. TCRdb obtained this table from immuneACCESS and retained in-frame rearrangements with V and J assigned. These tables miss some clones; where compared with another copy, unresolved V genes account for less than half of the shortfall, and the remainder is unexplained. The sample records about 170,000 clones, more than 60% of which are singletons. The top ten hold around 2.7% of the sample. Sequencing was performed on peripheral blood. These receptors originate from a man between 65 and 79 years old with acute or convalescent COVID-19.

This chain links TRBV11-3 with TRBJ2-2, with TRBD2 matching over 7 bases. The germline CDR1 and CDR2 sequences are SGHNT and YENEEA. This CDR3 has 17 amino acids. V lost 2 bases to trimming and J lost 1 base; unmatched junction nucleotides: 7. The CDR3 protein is CASSLPKSGKNTGELFF. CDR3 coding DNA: TGTGCCAGCAGCTTACCCAAAAGCGGGAAGAACACCGGGGAGCTGTTTTTT.

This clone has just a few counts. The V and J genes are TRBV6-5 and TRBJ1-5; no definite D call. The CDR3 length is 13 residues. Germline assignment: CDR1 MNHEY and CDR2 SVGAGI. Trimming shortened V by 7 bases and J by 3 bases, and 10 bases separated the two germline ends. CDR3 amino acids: CASIFDNNQPQHF. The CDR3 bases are TGTGCCAGCATTTTTGACAACAATCAGCCCCAGCATTTT.

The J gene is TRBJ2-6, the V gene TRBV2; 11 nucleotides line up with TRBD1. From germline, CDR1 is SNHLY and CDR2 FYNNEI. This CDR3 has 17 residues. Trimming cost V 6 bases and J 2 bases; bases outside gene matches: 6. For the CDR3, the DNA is TGTGCCAGCAGGTTCGGGACAGGGGGGACTGGGGCCAACGTCCTGACTTTC. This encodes CASRFGTGGTGANVLTF.

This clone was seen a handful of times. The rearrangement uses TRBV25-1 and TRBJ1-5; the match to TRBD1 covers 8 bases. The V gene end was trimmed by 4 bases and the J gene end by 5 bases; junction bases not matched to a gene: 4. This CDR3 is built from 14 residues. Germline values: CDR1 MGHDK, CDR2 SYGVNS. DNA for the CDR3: TGTGCCAGCAGTGGGACAGGGTGGGATCAGCCCCAGCATTTT. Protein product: CASSGTGWDQPQHF.

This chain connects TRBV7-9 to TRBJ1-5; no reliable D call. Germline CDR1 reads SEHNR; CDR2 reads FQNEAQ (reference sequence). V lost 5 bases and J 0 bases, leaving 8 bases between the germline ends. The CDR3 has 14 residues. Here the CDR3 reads CASSGTNSNQPQHF. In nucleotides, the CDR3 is TGTGCCAGCAGCGGCACGAATAGCAATCAGCCCCAGCATTTT.

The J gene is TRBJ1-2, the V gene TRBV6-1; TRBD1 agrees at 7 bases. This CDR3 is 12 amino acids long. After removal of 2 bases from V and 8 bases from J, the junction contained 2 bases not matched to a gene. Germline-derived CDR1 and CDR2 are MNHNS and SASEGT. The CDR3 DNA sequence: TGTGCCAGCAGTGAACAGGGGGGAGGCTACACCTTC. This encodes CASSEQGGGYTF.

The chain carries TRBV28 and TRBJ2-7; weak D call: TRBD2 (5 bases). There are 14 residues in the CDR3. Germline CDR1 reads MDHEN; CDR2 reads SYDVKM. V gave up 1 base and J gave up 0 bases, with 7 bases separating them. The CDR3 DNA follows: TGTGCCAGCAGTTTATTCAGCGGCTCCTACGAGCAGTACTTC. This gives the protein CASSLFSGSYEQYF.

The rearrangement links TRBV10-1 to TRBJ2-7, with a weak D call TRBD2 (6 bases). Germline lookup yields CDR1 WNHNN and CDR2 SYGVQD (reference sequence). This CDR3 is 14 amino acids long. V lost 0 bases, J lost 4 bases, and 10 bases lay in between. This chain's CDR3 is CASSESRGVYEQYF. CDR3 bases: TGCGCCAGCAGTGAGTCCCGCGGGGTTTACGAGCAGTACTTC.

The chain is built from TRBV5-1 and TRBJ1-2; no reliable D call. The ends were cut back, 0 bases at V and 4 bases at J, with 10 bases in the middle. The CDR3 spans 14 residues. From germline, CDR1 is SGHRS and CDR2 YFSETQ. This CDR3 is CASSLEGEGYGYTF. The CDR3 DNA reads TGCGCCAGCAGCTTGGAGGGAGAGGGCTATGGCTACACCTTC. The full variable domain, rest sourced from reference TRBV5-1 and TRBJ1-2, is KAGVTQTPRYLIKTRGQQVTLSCSPISGHRSVSWYQQTPGQGLQFLFEYFSETQRNKGNFPGRFSGRQFSNSRSEMNVSTLELGDSALYLCASSLEGEGYGYTFGSGTRLTVV.

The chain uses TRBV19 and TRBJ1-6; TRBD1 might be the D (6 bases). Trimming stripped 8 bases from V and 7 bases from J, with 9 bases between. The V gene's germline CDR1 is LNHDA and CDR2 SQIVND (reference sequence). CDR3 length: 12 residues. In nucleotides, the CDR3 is TGTGCCAGTCACAGGGTAAATTCACCCCTCCACTTT. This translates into CASHRVNSPLHF.

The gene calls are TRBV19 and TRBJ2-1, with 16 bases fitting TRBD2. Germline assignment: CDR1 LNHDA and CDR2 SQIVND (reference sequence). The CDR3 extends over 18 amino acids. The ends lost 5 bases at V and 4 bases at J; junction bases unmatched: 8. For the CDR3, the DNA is TGTGCCAGTAGTGTGGGACTAGCGGGAGGGTTGGGGTACAATGAGCAGTTCTTC. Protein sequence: CASSVGLAGGLGYNEQFF.

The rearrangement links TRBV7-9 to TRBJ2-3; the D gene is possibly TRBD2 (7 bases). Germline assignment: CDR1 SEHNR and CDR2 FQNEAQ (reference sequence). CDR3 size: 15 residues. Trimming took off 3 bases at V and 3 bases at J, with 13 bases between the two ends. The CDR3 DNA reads TGTGCCAGCAGCTTTGAGGGGGGGAGAACAGATACGCAGTATTTT. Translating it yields CASSFEGGRTDTQYF.

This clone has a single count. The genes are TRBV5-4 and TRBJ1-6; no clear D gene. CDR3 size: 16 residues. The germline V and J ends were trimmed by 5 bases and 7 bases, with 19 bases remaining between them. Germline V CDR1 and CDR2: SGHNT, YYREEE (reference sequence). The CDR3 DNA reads TGTGCCAGCAGAACCTCGGGGTCCCCAACGAATTCACCCCTCCACTTT. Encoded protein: CASRTSGSPTNSPLHF.

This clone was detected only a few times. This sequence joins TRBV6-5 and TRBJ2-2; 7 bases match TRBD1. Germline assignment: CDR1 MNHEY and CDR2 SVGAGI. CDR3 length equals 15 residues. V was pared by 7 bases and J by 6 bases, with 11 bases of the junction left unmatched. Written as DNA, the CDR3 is TGTGCCAGCAAGTTTGGAGACAGGGCTCCCGGGGAGCTGTTTTTT. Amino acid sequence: CASKFGDRAPGELFF.

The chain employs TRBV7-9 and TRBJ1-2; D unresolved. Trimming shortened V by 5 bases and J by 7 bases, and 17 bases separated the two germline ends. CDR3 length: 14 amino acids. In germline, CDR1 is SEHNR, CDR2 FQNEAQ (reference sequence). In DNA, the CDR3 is TGTGCCAGCAGCCCGACCTCTCTGGAGATTGGCTACACCTTC. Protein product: CASSPTSLEIGYTF.

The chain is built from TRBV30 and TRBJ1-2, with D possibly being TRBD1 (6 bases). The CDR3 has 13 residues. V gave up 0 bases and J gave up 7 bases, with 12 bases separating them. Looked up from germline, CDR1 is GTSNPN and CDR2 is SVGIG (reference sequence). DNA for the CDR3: TGTGCCTGGAGTGTAACGGGGGGCGGTGGCTACACCTTC. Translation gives CAWSVTGGGGYTF.

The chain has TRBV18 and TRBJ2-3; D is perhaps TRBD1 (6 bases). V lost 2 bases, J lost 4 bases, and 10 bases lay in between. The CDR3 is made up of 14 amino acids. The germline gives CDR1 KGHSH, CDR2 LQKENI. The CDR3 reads CASSPWKGADTQYF. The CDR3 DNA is TGTGCCAGCTCACCATGGAAGGGGGCAGATACGCAGTATTTT.

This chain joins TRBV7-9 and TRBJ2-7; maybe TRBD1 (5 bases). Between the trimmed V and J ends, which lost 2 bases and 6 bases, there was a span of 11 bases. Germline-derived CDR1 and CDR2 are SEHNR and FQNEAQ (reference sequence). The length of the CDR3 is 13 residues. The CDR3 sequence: CASSLFPGIEQYF. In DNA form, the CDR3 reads TGTGCCAGCAGCTTATTTCCAGGGATCGAGCAGTACTTC.

The CDR3: CASSLGRGETQYF. The CDR3 DNA is TGTGCCAGCAGCTTAGGACGGGGAGAGACCCAGTACTTC. This rearrangement joins TRBV7-8 to TRBJ2-5; possible D gene TRBD2, 5 bases. The ends were cut back, 1 base at V and 4 bases at J, with 7 bases in the middle. There are 13 residues in the CDR3. Germline V gene data show CDR1 as SGHVS and CDR2 as FQNEAQ.